This record covers a single T cell receptor (beta chain). Its antigen is as yet unknown. This table comes from immunoSEQ multiplex PCR, and its TCRdb copy is limited to in-frame clones, with some not included. The sample includes about 550,000 clones, around 95% of them seen just once. The ends were cut back, 5 bases at V and 3 bases at J, with 20 bases in the middle. The V gene's germline CDR1 is SGHTA and CDR2 FQGNSA. There are 16 residues in the CDR3. The data were obtained in a study of shared clonotypes between healthy human individuals. CD45RO negativity and positive selection for CCR7 defined naive CD8 cells, a population that excluded terminally differentiated effector memory CD45RA+ cells. All of the donors resided in Nashville, Tennessee, and each was a Caucasian adult. Study-wide points: Read depth was anticipated to influence clonotype sharing among donors. What rarefaction showed was incomplete sorted-subset sequencing despite large depth. In general, naive subsets displayed greater estimated richness than memory subsets did.

This TCR was recovered from a woman aged 25-40 years in good health. V usage is TRBV7-2 and J usage is TRBJ2-7; D ambiguous. Sequencing used naive CD8+ T cells sorted from blood. CDR3 DNA: TGTGCCAGCAGCAGCCGAAGGGCGGATATCATCTACGAGCAGTACTTC. Its translation: CASSSRRADIIYEQYF.